This passage covers 20 T cell receptor beta chains from one sample sequenced in a study of T cell responses to AZD1222 COVID-19 vaccine. Generated by immunoSEQ multiplex PCR, the TCRdb table keeps only in-frame clones and is missing some. The data hold around 60,000 clones, with around 85% observed a single time. This specimen was peripheral blood, taken 28 days after the second AZD1222 dose. These receptors originate from an adult who received the AZD1222 COVID-19 vaccine.

CDR3 coding DNA: TGCGCCAGCAGCTTACCGGGACTAGCGGGAGTAGGTGAGCAGTTCTTC. As protein: CASSLPGLAGVGEQFF. The J gene is TRBJ2-1, the V gene TRBV5-1, with 14 bases matching TRBD2. The CDR3 extends over 16 amino acids. Germline CDR1 SGHRS, CDR2 YFSETQ. The V segment lost 2 bases and the J segment 9 bases; nucleotides outside the gene matches: 7.

The chain couples TRBV9 to TRBJ1-2, with 7 bases lining up with TRBD1. Trimming cost V 5 bases and J 5 bases; bases outside gene matches: 12. This CDR3 has 15 amino acids. The germline CDR1 and CDR2 sequences are SGDLS and YYNGEE. The DNA for the CDR3 is TGTGCCAGCAGTTCAAGGGGGGACAGCCTTTATGGCTACACCTTC. This gives the protein CASSSRGDSLYGYTF.

In nucleotides, the CDR3 is TGTGCCAGCAGTTTACCTCCGCTAGCGGGTTACACAGATACGCAGTATTTT. Protein sequence: CASSLPPLAGYTDTQYF. This chain uses TRBV28 with TRBJ2-3; 8 positions match TRBD2. V trimming: 2 bases; J trimming: 2 bases; junction bases outside the gene matches: 9. CDR3 size: 17 residues. The germline gives CDR1 MDHEN, CDR2 SYDVKM. Filled out from reference TRBV28 and TRBJ2-3, the complete variable domain reads DVKVTQSSRYLVKRTGEKVFLECVQDMDHENMFWYRQDPGLGLRLIYFSYDVKMKEKGDIPEGYSVSREKKERFSLILESASTNQTSMYLCASSLPPLAGYTDTQYFGPGTRLTVL.

V gene TRBV5-1 combines with J gene TRBJ2-1, with D possibly being TRBD1 (6 bases). Per germline, CDR1 SGHRS and CDR2 YFSETQ. V dropped 4 bases and J dropped 0 bases, with 14 bases sitting between them. This CDR3 region has 16 residues. The CDR3 coding sequence is TGCGCCAGCAGCACAACAGGGTTCGGCTCCTACAATGAGCAGTTCTTC. Amino acid sequence: CASSTTGFGSYNEQFF.

The chain links TRBV6-2 or TRBV6-3 to TRBJ2-7, with 9 bases identical to TRBD1. The CDR3 contains 14 residues. The germline V gene encodes CDR1 MNHEY and CDR2 SVGEGT. V lost 5 bases to trimming and J lost 1 base; unmatched junction nucleotides: 3. CDR3 DNA: TGTGCCAGCAGTCAGACAGGGGGATCCTACGAGCAGTACTTC. Translation gives CASSQTGGSYEQYF.

The rearrangement joins TRBV6-1 to TRBJ1-1, with 7 bases aligning to TRBD1. The V segment lost 3 bases and the J segment 7 bases; nucleotides outside the gene matches: 11. The CDR3 consists of 15 residues. CDR1 MNHNS and CDR2 SASEGT come from the germline V gene. The CDR3 loop is CASSEPSKGAGEAFF. The CDR3 nucleotides are TGTGCCAGCAGTGAGCCTTCCAAGGGGGCCGGTGAAGCTTTCTTT.

This rearrangement joins TRBV11-3 to TRBJ2-1; no reliable D call. The CDR3 covers 13 residues. From germline, CDR1 is SGHNT and CDR2 YENEEA. The V and J ends lost 1 base and 8 bases respectively, with 9 bases between them. The CDR3, as DNA: TGTGCCAGCAGCTTAGGTTATATCGATGAGCAGTTCTTC. Amino acids: CASSLGYIDEQFF. Full variable domain (outside the CDR3, taken from reference TRBV11-3 and TRBJ2-1): EAGVVQSPRYKIIEKKQPVAFWCNPISGHNTLYWYLQNLGQGPELLIRYENEEAVDDSQLPKDRFSAERLKGVDSTLKIQPAELGDSAVYLCASSLGYIDEQFFGPGTRLTVL.

The chain combines TRBV3-1 (or the pseudogene TRBV3-2) with TRBJ2-7; TRBD1 might be the D (6 bases). Trimming left V 4 bases short and J 2 bases short, with 15 bases between. Germline V gives CDR1 LGHDT, CDR2 YNNKEL (reference sequence). The CDR3 is 15 amino acids. The CDR3 DNA reads TGTGCCAGCAGCCTCGGCGGTGGGGGCCCCTACGAGCAGTACTTC. Translated, it gives CASSLGGGGPYEQYF.

DNA of the CDR3: TGTGCCAGTAGTACGGGACGGACAGGGGCTGGAAACACCATATATTTT. It is translated as CASSTGRTGAGNTIYF. The V and J genes are TRBV19 and TRBJ1-3, with 9 bases matching TRBD1. The germline V gene encodes CDR1 LNHDA and CDR2 SQIVND (reference sequence). J was trimmed by 2 bases and V by 4 bases; bases with no gene match: 6. This CDR3 has 16 amino acids.

The chain employs TRBV27 and TRBJ2-2, with 9 bases that match TRBD1. Germline CDR1 MNHEY, CDR2 SMNVEV (reference sequence). V was pared by 5 bases and J by 4 bases, with 11 bases of the junction left unmatched. This CDR3 is 17 amino acids long. The CDR3 bases are TGTGCCAGCAGTACACCAAACAGGGGGCTGGGCACCGGGGAGCTGTTTTTT. It encodes CASSTPNRGLGTGELFF.

The chain couples TRBV2 to TRBJ1-2; perhaps TRBD1 as D (5 bases). V gave up 5 bases and J gave up 4 bases, with 17 bases separating them. The germline gives CDR1 SNHLY, CDR2 FYNNEI. This CDR3 comprises 15 residues. The CDR3 protein is CASSIADSSIYGYTF. CDR3 DNA sequence: TGTGCCAGCAGTATCGCTGACAGTTCTATCTATGGCTACACCTTC.

This chain uses TRBV5-4 with TRBJ2-7, with D perhaps being TRBD1 or TRBD2 (5 bases each). Trimming shortened V by 4 bases and J by 1 base, and 12 bases separated the two germline ends. Germline CDR1 reads SGHNT; CDR2 reads YYREEE (reference sequence). This CDR3 is built from 14 residues. CDR3 bases: TGTGCCAGCAGCCCCGGGACGGTTTCCTACGAGCAGTACTTC. Translated, it gives CASSPGTVSYEQYF.

The V gene is TRBV3-1 (or the pseudogene TRBV3-2), the J gene TRBJ2-7, with 13 bases matching TRBD2. The CDR3 runs 15 residues. The J segment lost 7 bases and the V segment lost 4 bases, leaving 7 bases of the junction unmatched. Germline CDR1 is LGHDT and CDR2 is YNNKEL (reference sequence). DNA for the CDR3: TGTGCCAGCAGCCTCGGACTAGCGGGAGTGGATGAGCAGTACTTC. Encoded protein: CASSLGLAGVDEQYF.

This sequence joins TRBV24-1 and TRBJ1-2; 11 nucleotides match TRBD1. The CDR3 runs to 15 residues. V shed 2 bases, J shed 3 bases, and the junction held 1 base outside the gene matches. Germline V gene lookup returns CDR1 KGHDR and CDR2 SFDVKD. CDR3: CATSDWTGGDYGYTF. The DNA for the CDR3 is TGTGCCACCAGTGATTGGACAGGGGGCGACTATGGCTACACCTTC.

The chain recombines TRBV12-3 or TRBV12-4 with TRBJ2-1; D gene ambiguous. CDR3 length: 13 amino acids. Trimming took 3 bases from V and 5 from J, leaving 8 bases between them. CDR3 nucleotides: TGTGCCAGCAGTTTTTCCAGAGACAATGAGCAGTTCTTC. Its protein product is CASSFSRDNEQFF.

This clone occurred once. The J gene is TRBJ1-5, the V gene TRBV6-5; TRBD1 is a possible D gene (6 bases). V was cut by 2 bases and J by 9 bases, with 11 bases left in between. The CDR3 loop spans 13 amino acids. The germline V gene encodes CDR1 MNHEY and CDR2 SVGAGI. This CDR3 reads CASSYGGGWPQHF. CDR3 DNA sequence: TGTGCCAGCAGTTACGGAGGGGGATGGCCCCAGCATTTT.

The genes are TRBV10-1 and TRBJ2-3; TRBD2 matches at 13 bases. CDR1 is WNHNN and CDR2 is SYGVQD in the germline V gene (reference sequence). The CDR3 contains 20 residues. J gave up 0 bases and V 4 bases, and 13 bases lay outside the gene matches. CDR3 amino acids: CASSAPGLAGALSSTDTQYF. In DNA form, the CDR3 reads TGCGCCAGCAGTGCCCCCGGACTAGCGGGAGCCCTGTCTAGCACAGATACGCAGTATTTT.

The rearrangement joins TRBV28 to TRBJ2-2; maybe TRBD2 (5 bases). The CDR3 totals 13 residues. The germline V gene encodes CDR1 MDHEN and CDR2 SYDVKM. V shed 5 bases and J shed 6 bases, with 10 bases lying between them. CDR3 DNA sequence: TGTGCCAGCAGTCCGGAGGACTCCGGGGAGCTGTTTTTT. Translation: CASSPEDSGELFF.

CDR3 in amino acids: CASSQEGGSGTQYF. The CDR3 coding sequence is TGCGCCAGCAGCCAAGAGGGCGGGAGCGGGACCCAGTACTTC. This chain connects TRBV4-3 to TRBJ2-5; 7 bases are shared with TRBD2. The CDR3 sequence is 14 residues long. V shed 0 bases and J 7 bases; nucleotides not matched to a gene: 5. Germline V gene data show CDR1 as LGHNA and CDR2 as YSLEER.

This clone was found a few times. V gene TRBV6-2 or TRBV6-3 combines with J gene TRBJ2-2; 9 bases line up with TRBD2. The CDR3 totals 14 residues. The V segment lost 4 bases and the J segment 5 bases; nucleotides outside the gene matches: 2. CDR1 MNHEY and CDR2 SVGEGT come from the germline V gene. CDR3 sequence reads: CASSLAGVTGELFF. The CDR3 DNA reads as TGTGCCAGCAGTTTAGCGGGAGTAACCGGGGAGCTGTTTTTT.